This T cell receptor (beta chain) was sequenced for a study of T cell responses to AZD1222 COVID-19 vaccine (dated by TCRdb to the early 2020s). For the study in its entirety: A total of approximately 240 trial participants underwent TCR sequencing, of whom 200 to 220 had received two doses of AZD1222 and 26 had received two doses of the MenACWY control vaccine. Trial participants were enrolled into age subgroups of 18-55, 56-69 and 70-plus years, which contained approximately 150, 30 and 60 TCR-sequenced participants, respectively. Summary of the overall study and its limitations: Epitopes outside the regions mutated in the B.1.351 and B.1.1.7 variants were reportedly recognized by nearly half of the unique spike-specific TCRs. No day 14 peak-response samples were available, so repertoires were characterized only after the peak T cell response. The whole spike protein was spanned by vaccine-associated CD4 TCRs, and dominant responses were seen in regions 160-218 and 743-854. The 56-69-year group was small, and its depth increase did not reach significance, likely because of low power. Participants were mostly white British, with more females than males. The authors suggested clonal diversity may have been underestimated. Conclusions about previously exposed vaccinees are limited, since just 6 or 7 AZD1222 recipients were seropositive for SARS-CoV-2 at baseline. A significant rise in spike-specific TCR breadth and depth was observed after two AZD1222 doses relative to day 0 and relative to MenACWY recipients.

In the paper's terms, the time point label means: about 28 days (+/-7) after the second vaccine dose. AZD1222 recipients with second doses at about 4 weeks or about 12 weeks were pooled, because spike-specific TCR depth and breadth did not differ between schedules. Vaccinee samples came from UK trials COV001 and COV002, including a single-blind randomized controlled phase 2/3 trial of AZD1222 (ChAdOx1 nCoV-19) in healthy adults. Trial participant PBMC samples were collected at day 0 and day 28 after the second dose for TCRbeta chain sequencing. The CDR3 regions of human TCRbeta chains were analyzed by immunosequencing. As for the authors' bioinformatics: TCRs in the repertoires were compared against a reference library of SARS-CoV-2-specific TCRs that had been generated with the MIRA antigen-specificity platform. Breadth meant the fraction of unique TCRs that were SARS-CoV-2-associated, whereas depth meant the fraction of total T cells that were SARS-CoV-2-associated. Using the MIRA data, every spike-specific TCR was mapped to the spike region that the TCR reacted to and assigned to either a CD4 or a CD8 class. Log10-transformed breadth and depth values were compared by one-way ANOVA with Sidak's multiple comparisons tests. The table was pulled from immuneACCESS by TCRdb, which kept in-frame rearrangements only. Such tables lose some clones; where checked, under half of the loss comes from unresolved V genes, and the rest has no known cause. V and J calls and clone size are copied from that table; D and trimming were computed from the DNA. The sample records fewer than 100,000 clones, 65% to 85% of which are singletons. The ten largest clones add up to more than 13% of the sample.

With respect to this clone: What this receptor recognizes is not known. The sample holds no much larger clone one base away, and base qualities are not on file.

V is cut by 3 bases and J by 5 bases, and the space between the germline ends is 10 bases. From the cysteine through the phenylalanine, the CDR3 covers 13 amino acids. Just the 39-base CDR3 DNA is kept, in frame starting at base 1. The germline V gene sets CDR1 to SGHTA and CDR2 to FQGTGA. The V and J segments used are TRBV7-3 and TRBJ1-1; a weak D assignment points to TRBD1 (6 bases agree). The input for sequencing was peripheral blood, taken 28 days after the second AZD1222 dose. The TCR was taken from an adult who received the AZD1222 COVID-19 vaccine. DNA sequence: TGTGCCAGCAGCTTCGACAGGCGGACTGAAGCTTTCTTT. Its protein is CASSFDRRTEAFF.